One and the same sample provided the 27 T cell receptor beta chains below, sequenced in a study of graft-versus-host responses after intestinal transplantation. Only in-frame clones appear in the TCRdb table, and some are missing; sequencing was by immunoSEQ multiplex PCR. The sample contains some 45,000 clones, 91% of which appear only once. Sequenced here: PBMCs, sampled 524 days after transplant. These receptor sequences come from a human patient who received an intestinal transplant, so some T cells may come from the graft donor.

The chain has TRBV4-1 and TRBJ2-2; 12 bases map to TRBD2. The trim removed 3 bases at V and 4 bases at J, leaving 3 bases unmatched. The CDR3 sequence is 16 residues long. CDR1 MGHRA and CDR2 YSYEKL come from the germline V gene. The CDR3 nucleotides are TGCGCCAGCAGCCACCCGGGACTAGCGGGCACCGGGGAGCTGTTTTTT. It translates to CASSHPGLAGTGELFF.

The CDR3 DNA follows: TGTGCCAGCAGCCCCGATTTAGGCACAGATACGCAGTATTTT. Translating gives CASSPDLGTDTQYF. The chain recombines TRBV7-3 with TRBJ2-3; D gene uncertain. CDR1 and CDR2 from the germline V gene are SGHTA and FQGTGA. The V gene lost 5 bases and the J gene lost 1 base, with 10 bases spanning the gap. The CDR3 runs 14 residues. Variable domain in full (rest from reference TRBV7-3 and TRBJ2-3): GAGVSQTPSNKVTEKGKYVELRCDPISGHTALYWYRQSLGQGPEFLIYFQGTGAADDSGLPNDRFFAVRPEGSVSTLKIQRTERGDSAVYLCASSPDLGTDTQYFGPGTRLTVL.

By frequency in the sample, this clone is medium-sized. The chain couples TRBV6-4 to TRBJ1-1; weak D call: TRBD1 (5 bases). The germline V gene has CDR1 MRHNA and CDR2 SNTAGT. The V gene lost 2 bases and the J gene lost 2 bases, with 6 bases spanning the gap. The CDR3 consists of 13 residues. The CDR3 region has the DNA TGTGCCAGCAGTGACCGGGACAACACTGAAGCTTTCTTT. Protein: CASSDRDNTEAFF.

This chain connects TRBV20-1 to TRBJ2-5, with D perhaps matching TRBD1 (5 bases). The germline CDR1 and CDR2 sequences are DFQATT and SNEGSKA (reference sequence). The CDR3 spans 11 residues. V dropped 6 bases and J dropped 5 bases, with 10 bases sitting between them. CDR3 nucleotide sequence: TGCAGTGCGAGCCAGGGCGAGACCCAGTACTTC. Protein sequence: CSASQGETQYF.

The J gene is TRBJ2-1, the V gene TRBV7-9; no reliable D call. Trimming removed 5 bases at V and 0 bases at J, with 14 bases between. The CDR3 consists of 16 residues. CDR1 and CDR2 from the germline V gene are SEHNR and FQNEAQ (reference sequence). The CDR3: CASSTSAVASYNEQFF. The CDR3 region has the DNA TGTGCCAGCAGCACGTCCGCCGTTGCCTCCTACAATGAGCAGTTCTTC.

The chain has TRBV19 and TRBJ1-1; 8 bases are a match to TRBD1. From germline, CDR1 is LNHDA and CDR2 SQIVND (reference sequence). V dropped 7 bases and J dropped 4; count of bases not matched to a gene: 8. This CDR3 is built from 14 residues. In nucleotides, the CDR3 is TGTGCCAGTACCGACAGGGGCAAAACCACTGAAGCTTTCTTT. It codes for CASTDRGKTTEAFF.

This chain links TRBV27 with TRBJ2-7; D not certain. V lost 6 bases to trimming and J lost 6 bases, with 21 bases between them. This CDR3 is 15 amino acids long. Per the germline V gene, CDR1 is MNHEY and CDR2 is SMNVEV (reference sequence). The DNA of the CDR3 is TGTGCCAGCAGCCCTACATCCCTGGGGAATGGCGAGCAGTACTTC. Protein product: CASSPTSLGNGEQYF.

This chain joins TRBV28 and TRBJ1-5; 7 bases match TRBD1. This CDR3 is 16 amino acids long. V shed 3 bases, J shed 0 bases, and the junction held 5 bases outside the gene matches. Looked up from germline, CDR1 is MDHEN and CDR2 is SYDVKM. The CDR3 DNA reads TGTGCCAGCAGTTTTGAAGGGGGCAATAGCAATCAGCCCCAGCATTTT. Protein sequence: CASSFEGGNSNQPQHF.

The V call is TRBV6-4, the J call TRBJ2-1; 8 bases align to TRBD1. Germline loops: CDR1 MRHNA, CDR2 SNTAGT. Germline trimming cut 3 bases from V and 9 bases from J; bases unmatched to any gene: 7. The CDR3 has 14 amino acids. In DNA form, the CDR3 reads TGTGCCAGCAGTGAGCAGGGGGCGCAGGGTGAGCAGTTCTTC. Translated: CASSEQGAQGEQFF.

The CDR3 nucleotides read TGTGCCTGGAGTGTAAATCACCTTTTGGATGAGCAGTTCTTC. As protein: CAWSVNHLLDEQFF. The chain employs TRBV30 and TRBJ2-1; D is uncertain. The germline CDR1 and CDR2 sequences are GTSNPN and SVGIG (reference sequence). This CDR3 spans 14 amino acids. The V end lost 0 bases, the J end lost 8 bases, and 14 bases lay between the germline ends.

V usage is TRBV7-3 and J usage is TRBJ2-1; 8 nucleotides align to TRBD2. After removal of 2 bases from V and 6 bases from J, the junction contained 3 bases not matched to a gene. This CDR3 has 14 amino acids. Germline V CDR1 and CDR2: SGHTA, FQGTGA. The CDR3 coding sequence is TGTGCCAGCAGCTTAGACGGGAGGGCCAATGAGCAGTTCTTC. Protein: CASSLDGRANEQFF.

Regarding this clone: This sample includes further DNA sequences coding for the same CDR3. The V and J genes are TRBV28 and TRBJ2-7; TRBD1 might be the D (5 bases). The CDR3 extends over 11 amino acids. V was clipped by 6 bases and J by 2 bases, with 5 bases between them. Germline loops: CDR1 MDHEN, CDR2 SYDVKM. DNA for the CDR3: TGTGCCAGCAGGGACACCTACGAGCAGTACTTC. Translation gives CASRDTYEQYF.

The DNA for the CDR3 is TGTGCCAGCAGCCTCACGGGGTCTGGGGCCAACGTCCTGACTTTC. Its translation is CASSLTGSGANVLTF. This sequence joins TRBV7-3 and TRBJ2-6; perhaps TRBD2 as D (5 bases). Germline V gives CDR1 SGHTA, CDR2 FQGTGA. Trimming removed 5 bases at V and 1 base at J, with 9 bases between. There are 15 residues in the CDR3.

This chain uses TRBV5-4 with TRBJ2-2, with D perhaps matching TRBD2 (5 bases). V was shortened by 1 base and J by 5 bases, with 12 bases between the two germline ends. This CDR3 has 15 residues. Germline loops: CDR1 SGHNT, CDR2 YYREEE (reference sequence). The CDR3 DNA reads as TGTGCCAGCAGCTTGAGCGGCCTGGGGACCGGGGAGCTGTTTTTT. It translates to CASSLSGLGTGELFF.

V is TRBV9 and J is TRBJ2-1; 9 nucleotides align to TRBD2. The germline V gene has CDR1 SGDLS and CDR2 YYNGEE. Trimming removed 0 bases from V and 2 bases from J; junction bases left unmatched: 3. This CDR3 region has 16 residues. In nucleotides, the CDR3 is TGTGCCAGCAGCGTAGAGCCTAGCGGGACCTACAATGAGCAGTTCTTC. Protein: CASSVEPSGTYNEQFF.

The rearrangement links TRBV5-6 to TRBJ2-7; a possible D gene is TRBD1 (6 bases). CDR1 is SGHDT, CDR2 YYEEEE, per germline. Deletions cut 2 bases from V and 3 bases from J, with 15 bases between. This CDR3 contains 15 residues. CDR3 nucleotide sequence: TGTGCCAGCAGCTTCCCCTCTGGACAGATCTACGAGCAGTACTTC. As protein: CASSFPSGQIYEQYF.

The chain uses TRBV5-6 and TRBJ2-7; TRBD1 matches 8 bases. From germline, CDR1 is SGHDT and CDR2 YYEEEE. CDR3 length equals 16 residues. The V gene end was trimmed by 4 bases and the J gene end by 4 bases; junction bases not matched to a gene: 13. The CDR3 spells CASSPMGQDDFYEQYF. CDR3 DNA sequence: TGTGCCAGCAGCCCGATGGGACAGGACGACTTTTACGAGCAGTACTTC.

This chain's CDR3 is CASTQGGALREQFF. The CDR3, as DNA: TGTGCCAGCACCCAGGGGGGAGCGCTACGTGAGCAGTTCTTC. V gene TRBV5-3 combines with J gene TRBJ2-1; TRBD1 might be the D (7 bases). TRBV5-3 is an ORF; its function is uncertain. V lost 8 bases and J lost 9, with 21 bases in between. The CDR3 length is 14 residues.

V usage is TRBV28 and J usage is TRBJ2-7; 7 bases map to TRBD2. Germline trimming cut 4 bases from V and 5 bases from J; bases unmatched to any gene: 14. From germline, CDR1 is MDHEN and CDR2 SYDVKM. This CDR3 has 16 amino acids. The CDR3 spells CASSYIGGLGGNEQYF. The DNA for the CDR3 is TGTGCCAGCAGTTATATTGGAGGGCTGGGAGGGAACGAGCAGTACTTC.

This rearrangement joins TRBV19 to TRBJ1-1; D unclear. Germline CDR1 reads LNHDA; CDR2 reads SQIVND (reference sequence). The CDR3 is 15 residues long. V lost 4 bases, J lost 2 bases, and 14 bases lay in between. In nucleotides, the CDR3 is TGTGCCAGTAGTACTTTACCGGGAAGAAACACTGAAGCTTTCTTT. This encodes CASSTLPGRNTEAFF.

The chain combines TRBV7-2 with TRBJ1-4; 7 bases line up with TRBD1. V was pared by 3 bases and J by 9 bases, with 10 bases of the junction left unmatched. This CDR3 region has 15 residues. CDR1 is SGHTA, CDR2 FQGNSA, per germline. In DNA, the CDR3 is TGTGCCAGCAGCTTCCGTGGGCAGGGGGATAAAAAACTGTTTTTT. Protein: CASSFRGQGDKKLFF.

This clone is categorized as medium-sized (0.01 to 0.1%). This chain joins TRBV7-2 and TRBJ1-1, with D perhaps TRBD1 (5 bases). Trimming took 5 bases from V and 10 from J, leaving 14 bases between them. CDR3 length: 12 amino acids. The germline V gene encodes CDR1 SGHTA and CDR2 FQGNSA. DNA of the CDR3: TGTGCCAGCAGCCCCGGAGGGGTGAGAGCTTTCTTT. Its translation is CASSPGGVRAFF.

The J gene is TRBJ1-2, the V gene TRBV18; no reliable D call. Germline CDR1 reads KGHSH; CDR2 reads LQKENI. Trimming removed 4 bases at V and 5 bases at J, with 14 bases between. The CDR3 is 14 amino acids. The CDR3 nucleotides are TGTGCCAGCTCACAAACCGACGCCTTGTATGGCTACACCTTC. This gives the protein CASSQTDALYGYTF.

The CDR3 DNA sequence: TGCGCCAGCAGCCGAGGACTAGCGGGAGGGAATGAGCAGTTCTTC. This sequence encodes CASSRGLAGGNEQFF. The V gene is TRBV5-1, the J gene TRBJ2-1; 15 bases line up with TRBD2. Looked up from germline, CDR1 is SGHRS and CDR2 is YFSETQ. The junction had 3 bases not matched to a gene; V was cut back by 4 bases and J by 7 bases. The CDR3 totals 15 residues.

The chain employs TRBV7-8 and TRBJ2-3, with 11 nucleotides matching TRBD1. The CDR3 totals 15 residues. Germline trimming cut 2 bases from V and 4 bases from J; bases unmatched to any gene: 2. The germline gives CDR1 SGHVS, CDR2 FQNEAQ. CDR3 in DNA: TGTGCCAGCAGCTTAAGGGGACAGGGGGCAGATACGCAGTATTTT. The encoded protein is CASSLRGQGADTQYF.

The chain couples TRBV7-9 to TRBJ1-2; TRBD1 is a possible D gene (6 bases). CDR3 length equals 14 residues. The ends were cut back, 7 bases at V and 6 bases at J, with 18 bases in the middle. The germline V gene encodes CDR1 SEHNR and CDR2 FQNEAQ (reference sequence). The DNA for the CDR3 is TGTGCCAGCACGGGAGGGCAGGGGAGCGATGGCTACACCTTC. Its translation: CASTGGQGSDGYTF. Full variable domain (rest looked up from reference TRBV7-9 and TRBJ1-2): DTGVSQNPRHKITKRGQNVTFRCDPISEHNRLYWYRQTLGQGPEFLTYFQNEAQLEKSRLLSDRFSAERPKGSFSTLEIQRTEQGDSAMYLCASTGGQGSDGYTFGSGTRLTVV.

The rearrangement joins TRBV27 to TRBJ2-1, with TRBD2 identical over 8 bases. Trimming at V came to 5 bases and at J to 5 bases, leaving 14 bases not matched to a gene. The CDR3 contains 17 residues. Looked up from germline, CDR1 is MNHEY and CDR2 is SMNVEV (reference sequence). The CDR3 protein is CASSPRRTSKTHNEQFF. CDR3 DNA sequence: TGTGCCAGCAGTCCCCGTCGGACTAGCAAAACCCACAATGAGCAGTTCTTC.